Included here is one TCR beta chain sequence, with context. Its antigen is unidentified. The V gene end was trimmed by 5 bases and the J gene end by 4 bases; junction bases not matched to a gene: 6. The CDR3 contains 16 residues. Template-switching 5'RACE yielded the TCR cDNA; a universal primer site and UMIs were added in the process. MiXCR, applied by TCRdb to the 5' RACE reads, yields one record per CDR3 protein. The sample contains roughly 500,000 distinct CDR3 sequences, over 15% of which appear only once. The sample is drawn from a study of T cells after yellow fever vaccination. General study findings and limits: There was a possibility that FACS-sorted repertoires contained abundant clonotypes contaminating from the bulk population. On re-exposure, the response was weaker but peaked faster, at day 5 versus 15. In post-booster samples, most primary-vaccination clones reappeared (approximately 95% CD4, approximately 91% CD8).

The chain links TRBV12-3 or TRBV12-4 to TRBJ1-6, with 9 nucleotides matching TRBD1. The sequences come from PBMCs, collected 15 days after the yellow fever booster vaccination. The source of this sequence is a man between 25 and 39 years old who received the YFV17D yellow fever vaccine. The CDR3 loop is CASSRWTGVYNSPLHF. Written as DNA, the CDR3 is TGTGCCAGCAGTCGATGGACAGGGGTTTATAATTCACCCCTCCACTTT.